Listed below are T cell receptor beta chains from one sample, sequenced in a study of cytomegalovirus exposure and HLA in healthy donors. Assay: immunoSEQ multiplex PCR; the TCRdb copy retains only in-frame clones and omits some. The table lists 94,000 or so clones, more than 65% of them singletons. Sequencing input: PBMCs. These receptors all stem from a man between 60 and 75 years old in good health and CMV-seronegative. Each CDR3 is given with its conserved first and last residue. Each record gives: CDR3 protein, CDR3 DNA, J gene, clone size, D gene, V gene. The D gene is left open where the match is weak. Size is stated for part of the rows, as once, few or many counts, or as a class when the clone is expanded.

CASSLRRGDSNQPQHF TGTGCCAGCAGCCTCCGGCGGGGGGATAGCAATCAGCCCCAGCATTTT TRBJ1-5 NA NA TRBV7-2
CASRAGGSYEQYF TGTGCCAGCAGAGCAGGGGGCTCCTACGAGCAGTACTTC TRBJ2-7 once TRBD1 TRBV28
CASSPGGSNTGELFF TGCGCCAGCAGCCCGGGGGGATCCAACACCGGGGAGCTGTTTTTT TRBJ2-2 few TRBD2 TRBV5-1
CAWSAGGHEFF TGTGCCTGGAGCGCGGGGGGGCACGAGTTCTTC TRBJ2-1 NA TRBD2 TRBV30
CASSQEGTRTPYEQYF TGCGCCAGCAGCCAAGAGGGGACACGAACCCCCTACGAGCAGTACTTC TRBJ2-7 NA NA TRBV4-1
CASSVGSGGDEQFF TGTGCCAGCAGCGTAGGTTCAGGTGGCGATGAGCAGTTCTTC TRBJ2-1 NA NA TRBV9
CASSPGGSYNEQFF TGTGCCAGCTCACCGGGCGGGTCCTACAATGAGCAGTTCTTC TRBJ2-1 NA NA TRBV18
CASSLEGIGTEAFF TGTGCCAGCAGCTTAGAGGGGATTGGCACTGAAGCTTTCTTT TRBJ1-1 few NA TRBV7-9
CAWSALAGGETQYF TGTGCCTGGAGTGCCTTAGCGGGGGGGGAGACCCAGTACTTC TRBJ2-5 NA TRBD2 TRBV30
CSVEGQPGEKLFF TGCAGCGTTGAGGGACAGCCCGGGGAAAAACTGTTTTTT TRBJ1-4 NA TRBD1 TRBV29-1
CAISEGTGGRTDTQYF TGTGCCATCAGTGAGGGGACAGGGGGCCGCACAGATACGCAGTATTTT TRBJ2-3 NA TRBD1 TRBV10-3
CASRRGGRGDTQYF TGTGCCAGCAGGCGGGGGGGCCGGGGAGATACGCAGTATTTT TRBJ2-3 NA TRBD2 TRBV2
CASSSGNRAGAQHF TGTGCCAGCAGCTCCGGAAACAGGGCTGGGGCCCAGCATTTT TRBJ1-5 NA NA TRBV7-9
CASSFTLRQGIDQPQHF TGTGCCAGCAGCTTTACCCTCCGACAGGGTATTGATCAGCCCCAGCATTTT TRBJ1-5 NA TRBD1 TRBV7-9
CASSEGQVYGYTF TGTGCCAGCAGTGAAGGACAGGTATATGGCTACACCTTC TRBJ1-2 NA NA TRBV6-1
CAISGRGGPLDTQYF TGTGCCATCAGTGGTCGCGGGGGGCCATTGGATACGCAGTATTTT TRBJ2-3 NA TRBD2 TRBV10-3
CASSPWEGSYEQYF TGTGCCAGCAGCCCTTGGGAGGGCTCTTACGAGCAGTACTTC TRBJ2-7 NA TRBD2 TRBV11-3
CASSAVGGPINSGNTIYF TGTGCCAGCAGCGCGGTGGGAGGACCTATAAACTCTGGAAACACCATATATTTT TRBJ1-3 NA NA TRBV9
CASSWTGTASYEQYF TGCGCCAGCAGCTGGACCGGGACAGCCTCCTACGAGCAGTACTTC TRBJ2-7 NA TRBD1 TRBV5-1
CASSLNGGRNQETQYF TGTGCCAGCAGCTTGAACGGGGGGAGGAACCAAGAGACCCAGTACTTC TRBJ2-5 NA TRBD2 TRBV7-2
CASSYQGDGYTF TGTGCCAGCAGCTATCAAGGGGATGGCTACACCTTC TRBJ1-2 NA NA TRBV7-2
CASSQDRGTTYYF TGCGCCAGCAGCCAAGATCGGGGGACTACTTATTACTTC TRBJ2-5 NA TRBD2 TRBV4-1
CASSDPRGGVYNEQFF TGTGCCAGCAGTGACCCCCGAGGGGGCGTCTACAATGAGCAGTTCTTC TRBJ2-1 NA TRBD1 TRBV25-1
CASRLRPSGKVHSPLHF TGCGCCAGCAGATTACGTCCCTCGGGGAAGGTCCATTCACCCCTCCACTTT TRBJ1-6 few NA TRBV10-1
CASMWQGGGETQYF TGTGCCAGCATGTGGCAGGGCGGGGGGGAGACCCAGTACTTC TRBJ2-5 NA TRBD2 TRBV2
CAWRNLRSYNSPLHF TGTGCCTGGAGAAACCTAAGATCTTATAATTCACCCCTCCACTTT TRBJ1-6 few NA TRBV30
CASSIGTDNQPQHF TGTGCCAGTAGTATAGGGACAGACAATCAGCCCCAGCATTTT TRBJ1-5 few NA TRBV19